A selection of T cell receptor beta chains follows, all from one sample in a study of identifying expanded T cells in peripheral blood. TCRdb's copy holds only in-frame clones and misses some; the assay was immunoSEQ multiplex PCR. The sample yields around 81,000 clones, around 84% seen once. Sample: blood. All receptors come from a person between 18 and 75 years old in good health. The conserved cysteine and the conserved F or W are not part of the CDR3 here. Size is stated for part of the rows, as once, few or many counts, or as a class when the clone is expanded.

clone_size	v_call	cdr3_aa
few	TRBV5-4	ASSLGFGSGNTIY
.	TRBV27	ASSLDGNTYEQY
.	TRBV4-1	ASTGQGRAEAF
.	TRBV19	ASSLGQGGTEAF
.	TRBV6-6	ASSYSGGTDTQY
.	TRBV4-1	ASSPYFNRGGWFGRQETQY
few	TRBV2	ASSEARGLGTEAF
once	TRBV11-2	ASSLGGDTQY
.	TRBV10-1	ASSESGMDGYT
.	TRBV4-2	ASSQPARTRGFSGYT
.	TRBV7-2	ASRRQSPTEAF
.	TRBV6-1	ASSKSPDPYNEQF
.	TRBV6-5	ASSQGGQGYGYT
.	TRBV29-1	SAGRNYEQY
.	TRBV5-1	ASSLVGGAAHEQY
.	TRBV1	TSSTIKFRQGDWNTEAF
.	TRBV2	ASRGHFGTSGPKGETQY
.	TRBV5-1	ASSLIPGGMNEQY
.	TRBV6-5	ASSERRMNTEAF
few	TRBV30	AWRLQENSPLH
.	TRBV2	ASSQKPPLH
.	TRBV7-7	ASSSRFGQTYEQY
.	TRBV7-2	ASSPHSVRGTEAF
.	TRBV10-1	ASSEGGTGGETQY
few	TRBV5-6	ASRVLSNTEAF